A selection of T cell receptor beta chains follows, all from one sample in a study of cytomegalovirus exposure and HLA in healthy donors. TCRdb keeps only in-frame clones here, not all; method: immunoSEQ multiplex PCR. The sample table sets out 80,000 or so clones. Material for sequencing was PBMCs. Every receptor here comes from a woman aged 25-40 years in good health and CMV-seronegative. The conserved cysteine and the conserved F or W are not part of the CDR3 here.

TRBJ1-1	TRBV7-9	ASSLAAGGNTEAF
TRBJ1-1	TRBV5-1	ATRPDNMNTEAF
TRBJ2-2	TRBV2	ASRGLINTGELF
TRBJ2-3	TRBV2	ASSDGGLSTDTQY
TRBJ1-2	TRBV10-3	AISTGTPLEGYT
TRBJ2-3	TRBV25-1	AYRDSNTDTQY
TRBJ1-5	TRBV10-1	ASKGQGAVSNQPQH
TRBJ1-3	TRBV9	ASNRDSNSGNTIY
TRBJ1-1	TRBV19	ASNKQGAGTMNTEAF
TRBJ2-1	TRBV10-2	ASSETGRDEQF
TRBJ1-3	TRBV25-1	ASSAGSGNTIY
TRBJ1-1	TRBV11-2	ASSLAGNPEAF
TRBJ2-1	TRBV5-6	ASSPERGRYNEQF
TRBJ1-2	TRBV6-5	ASTRYGTLRYGYT
TRBJ2-7	TRBV2	ASSAEAGAYEQY
TRBJ1-6	TRBV27	ASSFEPENSPLH
TRBJ2-7	TRBV2	ASSGAAEDRPYEQY
TRBJ2-5	TRBV2	ASSEGRYQETQY
TRBJ1-5	TRBV19	ASRLRDRGASNQPQH
TRBJ1-1	TRBV5-1	ASSNRGGVNTEAF
TRBJ1-6	TRBV6-5	ASSFSGTGSSPLP
TRBJ2-1	TRBV30	AWSVGSGVYNEQF
TRBJ2-1	TRBV7-6	ASSLRTGLYNEQF
TRBJ2-7	TRBV6-6	ASSYPRGQGDLEQY
TRBJ2-7	TRBV27	ASSPRQGERNEQY
TRBJ1-2	TRBV28	ASSAGGNYGYT
TRBJ1-4	TRBV5-1	ASSLYGERDEKLF
TRBJ1-2	TRBV4-2	ASGTGTGGISPGYT
TRBJ2-7	TRBV5-1	ASSLDGTYEQY
TRBJ1-2	TRBV19	ASSYTGTVYGYT
TRBJ2-1	TRBV5-1	ASSSQPGQGIDNEQF
TRBJ2-2	TRBV5-4	ASSLAGGLADANTGELF
TRBJ2-7	TRBV4-2	ASSQEHLAAYEQY
TRBJ2-1	TRBV29-1	SVEEGNEQF
TRBJ1-2	TRBV5-1	ASSYSGEGGYT
TRBJ1-5	TRBV2	ASSGQSNQPQH
TRBJ2-7	TRBV4-1	ASSTTTSPAYEQY
TRBJ2-1	TRBV4-1	ASSQVDRGVADEQF
TRBJ2-6	TRBV7-2	ASSLGQPSSGANVLT
TRBJ1-4	TRBV20-1	SAPGVP
TRBJ2-2	TRBV19	ASKGGTGELF
TRBJ1-2	TRBV29-1	SVDRRQGGGYT
TRBJ1-1	TRBV27	ASSSPGVRAF
TRBJ1-4	TRBV2	ASSDSTGWLF
TRBJ2-1	TRBV6-5	ASADGLSSYNEQF
TRBJ1-3	TRBV30	AWSAPGGPGNTIY
TRBJ2-7	TRBV6-1	ASSENGLAVSYEQY
.	TRBV6-6	ASSPDRAGPYEQY
TRBJ1-2	TRBV30	AWSQGRGGYT